The rows below give T cell receptor beta chains drawn from one sample of a study of T-cell reconstitution after alpha-beta-depleted transplantation in children. TCRdb ran MiXCR on the PCR reads and lists one entry per CDR3 protein. The repertoire holds 450,000 to 600,000 distinct CDR3 sequences, with 32% as singletons. Here the sequenced sample was PBMCs from the stem cell graft donor, taken from the stem cell graft. These receptors were collected from a human donor who donated a stem cell graft to a child with aplastic anemia. Each CDR3 is given with its conserved first and last residue.

J | V | CDR3
TRBJ2-1 | TRBV7-9 | CASSFEAFTYNEQFF
TRBJ1-6 | TRBV9 | CASSVDHSVYSPLHF
TRBJ2-2 | TRBV7-3 | CASSLRAANTGELFF
TRBJ2-1 | TRBV30 | CAWSRGPGLAAYNEQFF
TRBJ2-7 | TRBV20-1 | CSARDIAGAVDEQYF
TRBJ2-2 | TRBV30 | CAWSGQGPRTGELFF
TRBJ1-3 | TRBV20-1 | CSASVIRRSGNTIYF
TRBJ2-4 | TRBV5-1 | CASSPTGAIQYF
TRBJ2-7 | TRBV7-9 | CASSSVTEHEQYF
TRBJ2-7 | TRBV7-9 | CASSLQGSTYEQYF
TRBJ1-1 | TRBV20-1 | CSAREFGQRNTEAFF
TRBJ2-3 | TRBV4-3 | CASSPRAGSDTQYF
TRBJ2-5 | TRBV7-2 | CASSLVFGHSQETQYF
TRBJ2-7 | TRBV12-3/TRBV12-4 | CASSLTGLAEYEQYF
TRBJ2-1 | TRBV6-5 | CASSYSSGRWNEQFF
TRBJ2-2 | TRBV28 | CASSSGTSDTGGNTGELFF
TRBJ1-1 | TRBV29-1 | CSVADGNTEAFF
TRBJ2-3 | TRBV6-4 | CASSPSLADTDTQYF
TRBJ2-4 | TRBV20-1 | CSAVRGTKNSQYF
TRBJ1-1 | TRBV7-2 | CASSLGGLDREAFF
TRBJ1-1 | TRBV18 | CASSRSTAMNTEAFF
TRBJ2-1 | TRBV12-3/TRBV12-4 | CASSSRRGVNEQFF
TRBJ2-7 | TRBV7-2 | CASSPAGGIWNEQYF
TRBJ2-2 | TRBV18 | CASSPPMTGPGELFF
TRBJ1-2 | TRBV20-1 | CSARGQGEVYGYTF
TRBJ2-5 | TRBV29-1 | CSFHRDLGETQYF
TRBJ1-2 | TRBV29-1 | CSVGDRVTVSGYTF
TRBJ2-5 | TRBV29-1 | CSFTLSGRWETQYF
TRBJ1-2 | TRBV29-1 | CSVGTGINYGYTF
TRBJ1-2 | TRBV6-5 | CASSYSKGTPNYGYTF
TRBJ2-5 | TRBV9 | CASSVRDRVSRETQYF
TRBJ2-1 | TRBV7-8 | CASSRRDRGQSSYNEQFF
TRBJ1-5 | TRBV12-3/TRBV12-4 | CASIQQGAKGDQPQHF
TRBJ1-2 | TRBV5-1 | CASSSTVQDLRYTF
TRBJ1-3 | TRBV7-9 | CASSTGSGNTIYF
TRBJ1-3 | TRBV12-3/TRBV12-4 | CASSLRRGVSGNTIYF
TRBJ2-7 | TRBV20-1 | CSAPPGTSPWEQYF
TRBJ2-1 | TRBV7-9 | CASSQPGQPNNEQFF
TRBJ1-1 | TRBV10-3 | CAIGDRGFPEAFF
TRBJ2-1 | TRBV20-1 | CSARTSGARSYNEQFF
TRBJ1-5 | TRBV12-3/TRBV12-4 | CASSGGMYRDNQPQHF
TRBJ2-2 | TRBV7-7 | CASSPAVLAGGPLTGELFF
TRBJ2-3 | TRBV7-8 | CASSLATRGDTQYF
TRBJ1-1 | TRBV27 | CASSGPGLNTEAFF
TRBJ1-5 | TRBV20-1 | CSARRSSFDQPQHF
TRBJ2-4 | TRBV7-2 | CASRDPRAKNIQYF
TRBJ2-1 | TRBV6-1 | CASRRGGGSYNEQFF
TRBJ2-5 | TRBV6-1 | CASNTPGVRETQYF
TRBJ1-1 | TRBV5-1 | CASSLDRGLTEAFF
TRBJ1-1 | TRBV6-5 | CASSYGLRTEAFF
TRBJ2-3 | TRBV4-3 | CASSQGDLRKISTDTQYF
TRBJ2-7 | TRBV9 | CASSHGTAASEQYF
TRBJ2-1 | TRBV6-1 | CASSGSASSYNEQFF